The clone carrying this T cell receptor (beta chain) has more than one count but fewer than ten. Its matching antigen is unknown. The data originate from a study of CD8+ T cells in alopecia areata. Notes on the study in general: Expanded CD8+ clones among the top 100, and scalp clonality, were significantly decreased by tofacitinib. It was less clear whether patients shared TCRs than it was in mice, possibly because of HLA.

Regarding treatment: oral pan-JAK inhibitor, 5-10 mg twice daily. Isolated RNA was reverse transcribed into cDNA used as the sequencing template. Clones were read by immunoSEQ multiplex PCR, and TCRdb kept only the in-frame ones, dropping some. The profile covers 150,000 to 200,000 clones, with roughly 70% appearing a single time and roughly 1.3% taken by the ten largest. There are 14 residues in the CDR3. Germline-derived CDR1 and CDR2 are SGDLS and YYNGEE. Trimming pared 4 bases from V and 3 bases from J, leaving 14 bases between. The gene calls are TRBV9 and TRBJ2-7; a weak D match, TRBD1 (5 bases). This clonotype was sampled from a human donor with alopecia areata. The sequencing used CD4+ T cells sorted from blood, collected at approximately week 50, from a patient treated with tofacitinib. The chain's CDR3 is CASSPRQTLYEQYF. Here the CDR3 DNA reads TGTGCCAGCAGCCCCCGACAGACCCTCTACGAGCAGTACTTC.